The 16 T cell receptor beta chains in this list originate from one sample, sequenced in a study of shared clonotypes between healthy human individuals. Clones were sequenced by immunoSEQ multiplex PCR, and TCRdb holds only the in-frame ones, with some missing. The sample contains about 2.3 million clones, under 95% of which appear only once. Sequenced input: naive CD4+ T cells from PBMCs. Subset denoted: CD45RA+ positively selected. The receptors stem from a man aged 18 to 35 in good health. Some clones in this sample may be carry-over from other donors' samples.

The chain couples TRBV7-2 to TRBJ1-1; TRBD1 matches at 7 bases. The CDR3 runs 16 residues. CDR1 SGHTA and CDR2 FQGNSA come from the germline V gene. With V trimmed by 2 bases and J by 0 bases, 6 bases remained unmatched. The CDR3: CASSLLQGLLNTEAFF. The CDR3 DNA follows: TGTGCCAGCAGCTTATTACAGGGGCTCTTGAACACTGAAGCTTTCTTT. Combining the CDR3 with reference TRBV7-2 and TRBJ1-1 gives the whole variable domain GAGVSQSPSNKVTEKGKDVELRCDPISGHTALYWYRQSLGQGLEFLIYFQGNSAPDKSGLPSDRFSAERTGGSVSTLTIQRTQQEDSAVYLCASSLLQGLLNTEAFFGQGTRLTVV.

In regard to this clone: Other DNA sequences from this sample encode an identical CDR3 as well. This chain uses TRBV27 with TRBJ2-6; D gene unclear. The CDR3 is made up of 15 amino acids. The V end lost 3 bases, the J end lost 0 bases, and 6 bases lay between the germline ends. CDR1 is MNHEY, CDR2 SMNVEV, per germline (reference sequence). CDR3 amino acids: CASSFRLSGANVLTF. The CDR3 coding sequence is TGTGCCAGCAGTTTTAGGCTCTCTGGGGCCAACGTCCTGACTTTC.

The genes are TRBV9 and TRBJ2-3, with a possible D match to TRBD1 (5 bases). Germline V CDR1 and CDR2: SGDLS, YYNGEE. Trimming stripped 4 bases from V and 3 bases from J, with 15 bases between. The CDR3 covers 15 residues. The CDR3 nucleotides read TGTGCCAGCAGCCGCGACCCGGACAAGACAGATACGCAGTATTTT. This codes for CASSRDPDKTDTQYF.

The V and J genes are TRBV4-3 and TRBJ1-2, with TRBD1 identical over 9 bases. CDR3 length equals 16 residues. Germline assignment: CDR1 LGHNA and CDR2 YSLEER. V gave up 0 bases and J gave up 7 bases; unmatched junction bases: 9. This chain's CDR3 is CASSQDHTGGGGGYTF. The CDR3 nucleotides read TGCGCCAGCAGCCAAGATCATACAGGGGGCGGGGGTGGCTACACCTTC.

On this clone itself: At the DNA level, this CDR3 is encoded by other sequences in the same sample as well. The chain links TRBV28 to TRBJ2-7, with no clear D. The length of the CDR3 is 13 residues. The germline gives CDR1 MDHEN, CDR2 SYDVKM. V lost 1 base and J 3 bases, leaving 7 bases between the germline ends. The CDR3 loop reads CASSLLGNYEQYF. The CDR3 region has the DNA TGTGCCAGCAGTTTATTGGGGAACTACGAGCAGTACTTC.

The chain employs TRBV29-1 and TRBJ1-2; D is perhaps TRBD1 (6 bases). Trimming removed 7 bases at V and 5 bases at J, with 26 bases between. This CDR3 has 16 residues. Germline assignment: CDR1 SQVTM and CDR2 ANQGSEA. CDR3 sequence: CSANSQGGSGIYGYTF. DNA for the CDR3: TGCAGCGCCAACTCCCAAGGGGGAAGTGGGATATATGGCTACACCTTC.

This rearrangement joins TRBV30 to TRBJ2-5, with 7 bases aligning to TRBD2. V trimming: 3 bases; J trimming: 5 bases; junction bases outside the gene matches: 6. The CDR3 has 13 residues. Per germline, CDR1 GTSNPN and CDR2 SVGIG (reference sequence). CDR3 amino acids: CAWRFAGVETQYF. As DNA, the CDR3 is TGTGCCTGGAGATTCGCGGGAGTGGAGACCCAGTACTTC.

The V and J genes are TRBV5-1 and TRBJ2-7, with TRBD2 identical over 7 bases. Per the germline V gene, CDR1 is SGHRS and CDR2 is YFSETQ. The CDR3 runs 17 residues. V was clipped by 4 bases and J by 5 bases; unmatched bases: 18. CDR3 DNA sequence: TGCGCCAGCAGCCCAACCCCCTCGGGCGGGAGCGACCACGAGCAGTACTTC. The encoded protein is CASSPTPSGGSDHEQYF.

The V call is TRBV5-6, the J call TRBJ1-2; D remains ambiguous. The germline gives CDR1 SGHDT, CDR2 YYEEEE. The CDR3 has 14 residues. The V end was cut by 1 base, the J end by 0 bases, with 7 bases between. The CDR3 protein is CASSLRSANYGYTF. The CDR3 region has the DNA TGTGCCAGCAGCTTGAGGTCAGCTAACTATGGCTACACCTTC.

This sequence joins TRBV6-5 and TRBJ1-1; D call uncertain. Trimming took 6 bases from V and 0 from J, leaving 11 bases between them. Germline CDR1 is MNHEY and CDR2 is SVGAGI. CDR3 length: 14 amino acids. CDR3 in amino acids: CASSRPGMNTEAFF. DNA of the CDR3: TGTGCCAGCAGCCGACCCGGGATGAACACTGAAGCTTTCTTT.

The chain employs TRBV25-1 and TRBJ2-7, with D possibly called TRBD1 or TRBD2 (6 bases each). Germline V gene lookup returns CDR1 MGHDK and CDR2 SYGVNS. The V end was cut by 1 base, the J end by 5 bases, with 15 bases between. The CDR3 totals 15 residues. The CDR3 here is CASSESRGPGDEQYF. CDR3 DNA: TGTGCCAGCAGTGAATCCAGGGGACCGGGGGACGAGCAGTACTTC.

The genes are TRBV5-1 and TRBJ2-6; D remains unclear. CDR3 size: 14 residues. V lost 7 bases and J lost 0, with 8 bases in between. Per germline, CDR1 SGHRS and CDR2 YFSETQ. The CDR3 loop is CASGGRSGANVLTF. CDR3 DNA: TGCGCCAGCGGCGGTCGCTCTGGGGCCAACGTCCTGACTTTC. Combining the CDR3 with reference TRBV5-1 and TRBJ2-6 gives the whole variable domain KAGVTQTPRYLIKTRGQQVTLSCSPISGHRSVSWYQQTPGQGLQFLFEYFSETQRNKGNFPGRFSGRQFSNSRSEMNVSTLELGDSALYLCASGGRSGANVLTFGAGSRLTVL.

The chain couples TRBV7-8 to TRBJ2-7; weak D call: TRBD2 (5 bases). V lost 2 bases, J lost 2 bases, and 10 bases lay in between. The germline V gene has CDR1 SGHVS and CDR2 FQNEAQ. The CDR3 covers 14 residues. The CDR3 DNA reads as TGTGCCAGCAGCTTAAGACGGGATGCCTACGAGCAGTACTTC. Protein sequence: CASSLRRDAYEQYF. The full variable domain, completed using reference TRBV7-8 and TRBJ2-7, is GAGVSQSPRYKVAKRGQDVALRCDPISGHVSLFWYQQALGQGPEFLTYFQNEAQLDKSGLPSDRFFAERPEGSVSTLKIQRTQQEDSAVYLCASSLRRDAYEQYFGPGTRLTVT.

The rearrangement uses TRBV7-2 and TRBJ2-6; unclear D gene. Trimming pared 5 bases from V and 0 bases from J, leaving 8 bases between. Germline CDR1 and CDR2: SGHTA and FQGNSA. This CDR3 region has 15 residues. CDR3 coding DNA: TGTGCCAGCAGCCCAAGGTTCTCTGGGGCCAACGTCCTGACTTTC. Translating it yields CASSPRFSGANVLTF.

Note on this clone: Other DNA sequences within the sample encode an identical CDR3. This sequence joins TRBV7-2 and TRBJ2-7; 9 positions agree with TRBD2. Trimming at V came to 5 bases and at J to 1 base, leaving 3 bases not matched to a gene. This CDR3 has 14 amino acids. Per the germline V gene, CDR1 is SGHTA and CDR2 is FQGNSA. In nucleotides, the CDR3 is TGTGCCAGCAGCCTGGGACTAGCATCCTACGAGCAGTACTTC. It specifies CASSLGLASYEQYF. Filled out from reference TRBV7-2 and TRBJ2-7, the complete variable domain reads GAGVSQSPSNKVTEKGKDVELRCDPISGHTALYWYRQSLGQGLEFLIYFQGNSAPDKSGLPSDRFSAERTGGSVSTLTIQRTQQEDSAVYLCASSLGLASYEQYFGPGTRLTVT.

The chain has TRBV7-3 and TRBJ2-5; a possible D gene is TRBD2 (6 bases). With 2 bases removed from V and 1 base from J, the gap between germline ends came to 14 bases. The germline V gene has CDR1 SGHTA and CDR2 FQGTGA. The CDR3 extends over 16 amino acids. This chain's CDR3 is CASSLGGRGGQETQYF. In nucleotides, the CDR3 is TGTGCCAGCAGCTTAGGAGGGCGGGGAGGCCAAGAGACCCAGTACTTC.